This entry features one T cell receptor beta chain sequence. These data originate in a study of blood T cells in healthy people across ages. This CDR3 region has 12 residues. V gave up 9 bases and J gave up 3 bases, with 11 bases separating them. A second PCR, run for about 6 to 11 cycles, used a sample-barcoded 5' primer plus a J-beta primer mix. TCRdb reprocessed the 5' RACE reads via MiXCR and lists one record per CDR3 protein. The data show fewer than 900,000 distinct CDR3 sequences, 35% to 45% seen once. Sequences were obtained from blood. The genes are TRBV12-3 or TRBV12-4 and TRBJ1-2; D is ambiguous. The sequence was collected from a woman aged 55-69 years in good health. Here the CDR3 DNA reads TGTGCCAGTACCGACAAATACTATGGCTACACCTTC. Translating it yields CASTDKYYGYTF.